What follows are 5 T cell receptor beta chains derived from one specimen sequenced in a study of cytomegalovirus exposure and HLA in healthy donors. Using immunoSEQ multiplex PCR, the repertoire was profiled, and TCRdb retains in-frame clones only, with some absent. The sample has a few hundred thousand clones, roughly 83% seen once. The sequenced sample was PBMCs. These receptors were taken from a woman in her 30s in good health and CMV-seropositive.

This rearrangement joins TRBV27 to TRBJ1-1; D perhaps matches TRBD1 (5 bases). V lost 4 bases, J lost 5 bases, and 17 bases lay in between. CDR1 MNHEY and CDR2 SMNVEV come from the germline V gene (reference sequence). The CDR3 loop spans 15 amino acids. The CDR3 spells CASSSDLDKLTEAFF. CDR3 DNA: TGTGCCAGCAGTTCGGACCTGGACAAATTAACTGAAGCTTTCTTT.

The chain links TRBV19 to TRBJ2-7; 12 bases align to TRBD1. Trimming removed 0 bases from V and 4 bases from J; junction bases left unmatched: 4. Germline V gene data show CDR1 as LNHDA and CDR2 as SQIVND (reference sequence). This CDR3 region has 16 residues. The chain's CDR3 is CASSIDGTGGPYEQYF. CDR3 in DNA: TGTGCCAGTAGTATAGATGGGACAGGGGGCCCATACGAGCAGTACTTC.

The chain carries TRBV4-3 and TRBJ1-4, with D tentatively TRBD1 (6 bases). V was trimmed by 0 bases and J by 8 bases, leaving 13 bases between them. Germline CDR1 is LGHNA and CDR2 is YSLEER. The CDR3 covers 15 residues. CDR3 region: CASSQDRQGPEKLFF. The DNA of the CDR3 is TGCGCCAGCAGCCAAGATAGGCAGGGGCCCGAAAAACTGTTTTTT.

The chain joins TRBV9 to TRBJ2-2; D is uncertain. The germline CDR1 and CDR2 sequences are SGDLS and YYNGEE. The CDR3 sequence is 14 residues long. V was cut by 3 bases and J by 7 bases, with 13 bases left in between. The CDR3 region is CASSAYPGSGELFF. For the CDR3, the DNA is TGTGCCAGCAGCGCCTATCCGGGCAGCGGGGAGCTGTTTTTT.

The gene calls are TRBV7-9 and TRBJ2-7, with TRBD2 matching 9 bases. The CDR3 runs to 19 residues. Trimming cost V 5 bases and J 0 bases; bases outside gene matches: 17. Germline CDR1 reads SEHNR; CDR2 reads FQNEAQ (reference sequence). The CDR3 spells CASSGTSGEVAGDSYEQYF. CDR3 in DNA: TGTGCCAGCAGCGGTACGTCAGGGGAGGTAGCGGGGGACTCCTACGAGCAGTACTTC.